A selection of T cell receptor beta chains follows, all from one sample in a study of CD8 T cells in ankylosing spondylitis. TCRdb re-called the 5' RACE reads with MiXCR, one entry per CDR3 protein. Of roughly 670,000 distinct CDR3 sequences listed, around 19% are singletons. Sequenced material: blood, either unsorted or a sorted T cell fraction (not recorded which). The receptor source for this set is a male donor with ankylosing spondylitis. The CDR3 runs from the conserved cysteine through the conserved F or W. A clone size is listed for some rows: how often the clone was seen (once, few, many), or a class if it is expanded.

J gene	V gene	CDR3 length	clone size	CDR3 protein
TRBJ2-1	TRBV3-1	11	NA	CAVDGYNEQFF
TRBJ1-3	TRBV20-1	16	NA	CSAPIPGRRSGNTIYF
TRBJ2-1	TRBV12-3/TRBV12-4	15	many	CASSLSGTTYNEQFF
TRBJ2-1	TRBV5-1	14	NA	CASSLWTEYNEQFF
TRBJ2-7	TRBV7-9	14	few	CASSLGREGYEQYF
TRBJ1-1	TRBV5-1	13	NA	CASSAPGSNEAFF
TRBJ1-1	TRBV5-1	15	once	CASSLDPTGSTEAFF
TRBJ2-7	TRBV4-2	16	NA	CASSQESQRGAYEQYF
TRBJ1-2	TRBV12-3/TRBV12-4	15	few	CASSLSQTGTGGYTF
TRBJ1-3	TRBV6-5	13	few	CASSYSRANTIYF
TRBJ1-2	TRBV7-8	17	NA	CASSLEAQGQGTYGYTF